This TCR beta chain derives from a study of vaccination and CD4 T cells after COVID-19. The wider study: Control cultures received a CEFX pool, an HIV-1 Nef pool, or no peptide.

CDR1 ENHRY and CDR2 SYGVKD come from the germline V gene. CDR3 length equals 13 residues. Between the trimmed V and J ends, which lost 3 bases and 6 bases, there was a span of 9 bases. Indicated treatment: approximately 10-day PBMC culture with coronavirus spike peptide pools or control peptides (ViraFEST assay). Once obtained from cultured CD4+ T cells, the DNA was sequenced using the Oncomine TCR Beta short-read assay. TCRdb itself ran the PCR reads through MiXCR, one entry per CDR3 protein. The data hold about 30,000 distinct CDR3 sequences, with about 60% observed a single time. This clonotype came up a few times. Its antigen remains unknown.

This TCR was sampled from a human donor who received a COVID-19 vaccine. The source was CD4+ T cells from blood, cultured in vitro, collected after SARS-CoV-2 vaccination. The chain carries TRBV10-3 and TRBJ1-5; D unclear. As DNA, the CDR3 is TGTGCCATCAGTGAACCGGGGTCTCAGCCCCAGCATTTT. Amino acid sequence: CAISEPGSQPQHF.